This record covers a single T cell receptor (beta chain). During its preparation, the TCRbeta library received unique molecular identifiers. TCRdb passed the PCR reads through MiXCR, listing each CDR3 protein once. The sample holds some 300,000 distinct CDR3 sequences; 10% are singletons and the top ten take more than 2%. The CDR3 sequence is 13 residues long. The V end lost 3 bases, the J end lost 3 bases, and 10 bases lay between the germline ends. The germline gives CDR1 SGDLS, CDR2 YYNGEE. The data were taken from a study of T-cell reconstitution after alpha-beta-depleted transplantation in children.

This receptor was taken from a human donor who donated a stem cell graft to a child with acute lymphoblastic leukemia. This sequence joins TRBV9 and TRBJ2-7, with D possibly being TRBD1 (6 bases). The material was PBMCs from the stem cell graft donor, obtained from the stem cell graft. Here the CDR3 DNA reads TGTGCCAGCAGCGGCGGACAGAGCTACGAGCAGTACTTC. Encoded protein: CASSGGQSYEQYF. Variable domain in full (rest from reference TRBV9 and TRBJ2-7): DSGVTQTPKHLITATGQRVTLRCSPRSGDLSVYWYQQSLDQGLQFLIQYYNGEERAKGNILERFSAQQFPDLHSELNLSSLELGDSALYFCASSGGQSYEQYFGPGTRLTVT.